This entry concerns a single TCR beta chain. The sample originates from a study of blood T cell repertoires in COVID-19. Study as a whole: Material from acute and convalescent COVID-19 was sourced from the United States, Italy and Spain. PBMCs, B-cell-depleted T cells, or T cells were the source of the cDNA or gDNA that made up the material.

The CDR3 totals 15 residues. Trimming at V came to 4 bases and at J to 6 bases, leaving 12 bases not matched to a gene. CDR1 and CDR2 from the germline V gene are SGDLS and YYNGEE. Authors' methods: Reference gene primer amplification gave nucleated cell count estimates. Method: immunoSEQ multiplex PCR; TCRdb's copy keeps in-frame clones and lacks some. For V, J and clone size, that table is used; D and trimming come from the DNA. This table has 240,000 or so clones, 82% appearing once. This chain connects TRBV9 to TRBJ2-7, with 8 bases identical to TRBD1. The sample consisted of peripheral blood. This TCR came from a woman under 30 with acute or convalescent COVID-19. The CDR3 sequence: CASSLSQGARFEQYF. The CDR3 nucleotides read TGTGCCAGCAGCCTTTCTCAGGGGGCGCGGTTCGAGCAGTACTTC.